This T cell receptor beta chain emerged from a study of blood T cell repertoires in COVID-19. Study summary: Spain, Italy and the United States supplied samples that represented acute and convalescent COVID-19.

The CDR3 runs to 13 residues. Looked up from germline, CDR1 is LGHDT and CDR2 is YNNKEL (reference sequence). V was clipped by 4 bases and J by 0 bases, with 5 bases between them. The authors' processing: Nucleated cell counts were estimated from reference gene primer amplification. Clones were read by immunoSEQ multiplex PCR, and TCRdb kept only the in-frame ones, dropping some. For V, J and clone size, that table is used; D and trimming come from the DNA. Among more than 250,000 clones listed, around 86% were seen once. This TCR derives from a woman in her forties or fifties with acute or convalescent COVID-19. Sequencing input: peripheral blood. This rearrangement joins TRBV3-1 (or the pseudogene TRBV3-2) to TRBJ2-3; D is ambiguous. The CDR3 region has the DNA TGTGCCAGCAGCCTTCGTAGCACAGATACGCAGTATTTT. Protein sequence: CASSLRSTDTQYF.